This T cell receptor beta chain is drawn from a study of blood T cells in healthy people across ages. For the second PCR, which ran for about 6 to 11 cycles, a sample-barcoded 5' primer and a J-beta primer mix were used. TCRdb itself ran the 5' RACE reads through MiXCR, one entry per CDR3 protein. The data hold fewer than 1.5 million distinct CDR3 sequences, with around 39% observed a single time. The CDR3 contains 15 residues. Germline V gives CDR1 SNHLY, CDR2 FYNNEI. V lost 4 bases, J lost 5 bases, and 10 bases stayed unmatched. Samples had at least 6.5 million PBMCs isolated from them. This receptor was obtained from a woman younger than 35 in good health. The sequenced sample consisted of blood. The V gene is TRBV2, the J gene TRBJ2-5, with 7 nucleotides matching TRBD1. Written as DNA, the CDR3 is TGTGCCAGCAGTGGCAGACGGACAGGTTCGGAGACCCAGTACTTC. Translation gives CASSGRRTGSETQYF.